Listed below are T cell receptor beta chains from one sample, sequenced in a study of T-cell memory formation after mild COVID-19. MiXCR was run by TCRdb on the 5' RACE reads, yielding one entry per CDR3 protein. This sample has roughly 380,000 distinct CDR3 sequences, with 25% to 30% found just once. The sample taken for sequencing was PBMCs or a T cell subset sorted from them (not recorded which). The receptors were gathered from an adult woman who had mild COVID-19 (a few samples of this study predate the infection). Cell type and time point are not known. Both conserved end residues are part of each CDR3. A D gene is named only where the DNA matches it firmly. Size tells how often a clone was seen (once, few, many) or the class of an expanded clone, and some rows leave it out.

CDR3: CASRGLAVPTDTQYF
DNA: TGTGCCAGCAGGGGACTAGCGGTACCCACAGATACGCAGTATTTT
J: TRBJ2-3
V: TRBV7-2
D: TRBD2
size: .

CDR3: CASSGTPGPYEQYF
DNA: TGTGCCAGCAGTGGGACACCCGGGCCCTACGAGCAGTACTTC
J: TRBJ2-7
V: TRBV5-6
D: .
size: .

CDR3: CASSYPLRGQPGYGYTF
DNA: TGTGCCAGCAGTTACCCTCTACGGGGACAGCCTGGCTATGGCTACACCTTC
J: TRBJ1-2
V: TRBV6-5
D: TRBD1
size: .

CDR3: CASSEGQLYSYEQYF
DNA: TGTGCCAGCAGCGAAGGACAGCTTTACTCCTACGAGCAGTACTTC
J: TRBJ2-7
V: TRBV7-9
D: .
size: .

CDR3: CASSFGTGDHEQYF
DNA: TGTGCCAGCAGCTTTGGGACAGGGGACCACGAGCAGTACTTC
J: TRBJ2-7
V: TRBV11-2
D: TRBD1
size: .

CDR3: CASSQGRNTGELFF
DNA: TGCGCCAGCAGCCAAGGTCGAAACACCGGGGAGCTGTTTTTT
J: TRBJ2-2
V: TRBV4-3
D: .
size: few

CDR3: CASEFTSYNEQFF
DNA: TGTGCCAGCGAGTTCACCTCTTACAATGAGCAGTTCTTC
J: TRBJ2-1
V: TRBV5-6
D: .
size: few

CDR3: CASSTTSLGNTEAFF
DNA: TGTGCCAGCTCCACCACAAGCCTTGGAAACACTGAAGCTTTCTTT
J: TRBJ1-1
V: TRBV18
D: .
size: .

CDR3: CASSYGGGNTDTQYF
DNA: TGTGCCAGCAGTTACGGAGGGGGCAACACAGATACGCAGTATTTT
J: TRBJ2-3
V: TRBV4-2
D: .
size: few

CDR3: CASSLVPTQETQYF
DNA: TGTGCCAGCAGCTTAGTGCCAACCCAAGAGACCCAGTACTTC
J: TRBJ2-5
V: TRBV7-9
D: .
size: .

CDR3: CASSSLGGDNEQFF
DNA: TGTGCCAGCAGCTCCCTGGGGGGTGACAATGAGCAGTTCTTC
J: TRBJ2-1
V: TRBV7-9
D: .
size: .

CDR3: CASSGSGIAYNEQFF
DNA: TGTGCCAGCAGCGGTAGCGGGATTGCCTACAATGAGCAGTTCTTC
J: TRBJ2-1
V: TRBV9
D: TRBD2
size: few

CDR3: CASSLVSTSGRLDTQYF
DNA: TGTGCCAGCAGCTTAGTCTCTACTAGCGGGAGGTTAGATACGCAGTATTTT
J: TRBJ2-3
V: TRBV7-2
D: TRBD2
size: .

CDR3: CASSPGSGVGETQYF
DNA: TGCGCCAGCAGCCCGGGATCGGGAGTCGGGGAGACCCAGTACTTC
J: TRBJ2-5
V: TRBV4-3
D: .
size: few

CDR3: CASSAQGTNTEAFF
DNA: TGTGCCAGCAGCGCACAAGGGACGAACACTGAAGCTTTCTTT
J: TRBJ1-1
V: TRBV9
D: .
size: .

CDR3: CASRGDRVGYEQYF
DNA: TGTGCCAGCAGGGGTGACAGGGTGGGCTACGAGCAGTACTTC
J: TRBJ2-7
V: TRBV12-3/TRBV12-4
D: TRBD1
size: .

CDR3: CASSPSGRGYEQYF
DNA: TGTGCCAGCAGCCCTAGCGGGAGAGGGTACGAGCAGTACTTC
J: TRBJ2-7
V: TRBV9
D: TRBD2
size: .

CDR3: CASSSVVLAGISSDTQYF
DNA: TGCGCCAGCAGCTCCGTCGTACTAGCGGGAATTTCCTCAGATACGCAGTATTTT
J: TRBJ2-3
V: TRBV5-1
D: TRBD2
size: .

CDR3: CSVVKETQYF
DNA: TGCAGCGTTGTCAAAGAGACCCAGTACTTC
J: TRBJ2-5
V: TRBV29-1
D: .
size: .

CDR3: CSAPRTGRRDTQYF
DNA: TGCAGTGCCCCAAGGACAGGGCGTCGAGATACGCAGTATTTT
J: TRBJ2-3
V: TRBV20-1
D: TRBD1
size: .

CDR3: CASSYQAGGYGYTF
DNA: TGTGCCAGCAGTTACCAAGCAGGGGGCTATGGCTACACCTTC
J: TRBJ1-2
V: TRBV6-5
D: TRBD1
size: .

CDR3: CASSLLGTSASNTQYF
DNA: TGTGCCAGCTCCCTATTGGGGACTAGCGCTTCGAATACGCAGTATTTT
J: TRBJ2-3
V: TRBV7-2
D: TRBD2
size: .

CDR3: CASSYPEDTQYF
DNA: TGTGCCAGCAGCTACCCTGAAGATACGCAGTATTTT
J: TRBJ2-3
V: TRBV7-9
D: .
size: few

CDR3: CASSLGVAGGHEQFF
DNA: TGTGCCAGCAGCTTAGGAGTAGCGGGGGGGCACGAGCAGTTCTTC
J: TRBJ2-1
V: TRBV7-3
D: TRBD2
size: .

CDR3: CSADPQGTNYGYTF
DNA: TGCAGTGCTGATCCACAGGGCACTAACTATGGCTACACCTTC
J: TRBJ1-2
V: TRBV20-1
D: .
size: many

CDR3: CASTSSGPMTYNEQFF
DNA: TGTGCCAGCACCTCAAGCGGACCCATGACATACAATGAGCAGTTCTTC
J: TRBJ2-1
V: TRBV7-3
D: .
size: .

CDR3: CASSWTRGDTQYF
DNA: TGTGCCAGCAGCTGGACCCGTGGAGATACGCAGTATTTT
J: TRBJ2-3
V: TRBV5-4
D: .
size: .

CDR3: CAWSVFPGDSYEQYF
DNA: TGTGCCTGGAGTGTTTTTCCGGGGGACTCCTACGAGCAGTACTTC
J: TRBJ2-7
V: TRBV30
D: .
size: few

CDR3: CASSRTGDNYGYTF
DNA: TGTGCCAGCAGTCGGACAGGGGATAACTATGGCTACACCTTC
J: TRBJ1-2
V: TRBV6-1
D: TRBD1
size: .